The present T cell receptor (beta chain) was sequenced within a study of blood T cells in healthy people across ages. Study context: Template-switching capture recovered about one barcoded beta molecule per two T cells.

Points on this clonotype: Its antigen is still unknown.

Whole-study results and caveats: Estimated diversity across one million T cells was deemed an underestimate. Diversity of TCR beta correlated strongly with naive T cell percentage.

A sample-barcoded 5' primer and a J-beta primer mix were used in a second PCR of roughly 7 to 11 cycles. TCRdb redid the calling of the 5' RACE reads with MiXCR, one entry per CDR3 protein. Here the sample spans roughly 720,000 distinct CDR3 sequences, about 55% being singletons. Deletions cut 1 base from V and 7 bases from J, with 11 bases between. The CDR3 runs 14 residues. Germline assignment: CDR1 LGHDT and CDR2 YNNKEL (reference sequence). In each sample, at least 7 million PBMCs were isolated. Input material: blood. The chain uses TRBV3-1 and TRBJ2-4, with D perhaps given as TRBD1 or TRBD2 (5 bases each). This TCR was sampled from a man of 80 years or more in good health. The CDR3, as DNA: TGTGCCAGCAGCCAAGGGGGGAGTGGGAACATTCAGTACTTC. The encoded protein is CASSQGGSGNIQYF. Filled out from reference TRBV3-1 and TRBJ2-4, the complete variable domain reads DTAVSQTPKYLVTQMGNDKSIKCEQNLGHDTMYWYKQDSKKFLKIMFSYNNKELIINETVPNRFSPKSPDKAHLNLHINSLELGDSAVYFCASSQGGSGNIQYFGAGTRLSVL.